This paragraph covers one T cell receptor (beta chain) sequence. Its antigen is unknown. A junction end diverges from the germline sequence, so it may reflect a read error. Libraries were made from TCR beta cDNA, and they carried unique molecular identifiers. With about 0.95 to 10 million T cells as the source, 540,000 or so cDNA molecules resulted. TCRdb ran MiXCR on the PCR reads and lists one entry per CDR3 protein. Here the sample spans hundreds of thousands of distinct CDR3 sequences, about 44% being singletons. The sample is drawn from a study of post-analysis software for immune sequencing data. Study summary: Several disease courses (relapsing-remitting, secondary progressive and progressive-relapsing) of multiple sclerosis were included. The study's findings and limits: Multiple sclerosis patients had significantly lower normalized Chao1 diversity than controls. Four or five TRBV segments were more frequent in patients than controls; TRBV5-6, TRBV5-1 and TRBV20-1 belonged to this group.

The CDR3 is made up of 17 amino acids. Per germline, CDR1 SGHDN and CDR2 FVKESK. The source of this sequence is a girl aged 10 to 17 with multiple sclerosis. This chain joins TRBV14 and TRBJ1-4; D might be TRBD1 (6 bases). Input material: blood. The CDR3 DNA follows: TGTGCCAGCAGCCCTCTTTCGACAGGATCAACTAGTGAAAAACTGTTTTTT. Amino acids: CASSPLSTGSTSEKLFF.